This T cell receptor beta chain came from a study of cytomegalovirus exposure and HLA in healthy donors. Study-level background: A preliminary data release comprised 91 million or so unique TCRs obtained from HLA-typed donors. Study findings and constraints: An assumption of roughly uniform sequencing depth across donors underlay the presence/absence analyses. With later analysis, a missense DCLRE1C variant became linked to TCR beta V- and J-gene trimming. Earlier analysis looked at TCR beta V segments, and most were productive about 90% or about 30% of the time.

The V gene's germline CDR1 is MGHRA and CDR2 YSYEKL. The V and J ends lost 1 base and 5 bases respectively, with 9 bases between them. There are 14 residues in the CDR3. PCR was performed using 60 Vbeta and 13 Jbeta primers. Sequencing used immunoSEQ multiplex PCR; TCRdb keeps in-frame clones, though not all of them. The table records roughly 98,000 clones, around 72% of them present only once. About this clone itself: Its antigen remains unidentified.

Sequencing input: PBMCs. This chain uses TRBV4-1 with TRBJ2-1, with D maybe TRBD1 (6 bases). The clonotype originates from a man younger than 35 in good health and CMV-seropositive. CDR3 in amino acids: CASSQVTGNNEQFF. CDR3 nucleotides: TGCGCCAGCAGCCAAGTGACAGGAAACAATGAGCAGTTCTTC.